This TCR beta chain was identified in a study of T cell responses to AZD1222 COVID-19 vaccine. V shed 2 bases and J shed 0 bases, with 10 bases lying between them. The CDR3 has 15 amino acids. CDR1 and CDR2 (germline): MNHEY, SVGAGI. Method: immunoSEQ multiplex PCR; TCRdb's copy keeps in-frame clones and lacks some. In the table there are around 160,000 clones, less than 95% of which are singletons. This material consisted of peripheral blood, taken on day 0 of AZD1222 vaccination. The chain uses TRBV6-5 and TRBJ1-1, with a weak D call TRBD1 (5 bases). This TCR was recovered from an adult in good health. CDR3 residues: CASSYNKGLNTEAFF. As DNA, the CDR3 is TGTGCCAGCAGTTACAATAAGGGACTGAACACTGAAGCTTTCTTT.